This T cell receptor (beta chain) comes out of a study of response to subunit inactivated influenza vaccine. In the case of this clonotype: The antigen remains unidentified.

One entry per CDR3 protein, called by TCRdb with MiXCR from the RT-PCR reads. The sample has around 520,000 distinct CDR3 sequences, about 25% seen once; the top ten hold 1.5% to 2%. Points from the study as a whole: The authors put forward the suggestion that each seasonal influenza vaccination may bring in only a limited number of new T cells.

This clonotype originated in a middle-aged man who received an inactivated influenza vaccine. The starting material was CD4+ T cells sorted from PBMCs, obtained 5 days after vaccination.

The CDR3 is CASSARIVGEQYF. The DNA for the CDR3 is TGTGCCAGCAGTGCCAGGATAGTTGGGGAGCAGTACTTC. The chain links TRBV12-3 or TRBV12-4 to TRBJ2-7; no firm D call. The CDR3 loop spans 13 amino acids. V was cut by 5 bases and J by 7 bases, with 15 bases left in between.